These 14 T cell receptor beta chains were sequenced from one sample in a study of T cell responses to AZD1222 COVID-19 vaccine. Here immunoSEQ multiplex PCR was the method, and the copy in TCRdb shows in-frame clones only, minus some. The sample has about 140,000 clones, and its top ten clones hold about 2.3%. Sample: peripheral blood. These receptors were taken from an adult in good health.

The V call is TRBV5-6, the J call TRBJ2-5, with unresolved D. Per germline, CDR1 SGHDT and CDR2 YYEEEE. Trimming removed 0 bases at V and 5 bases at J, with 8 bases between. The CDR3 length is 13 residues. The CDR3 is CASSLVAAETQYF. DNA for the CDR3: TGTGCCAGCAGCTTGGTTGCGGCCGAGACCCAGTACTTC.

The chain is built from TRBV15 and TRBJ1-5, with 10 positions matching TRBD1. CDR1 LNHNV and CDR2 YYDKDF come from the germline V gene (reference sequence). With V trimmed by 3 bases and J by 6 bases, 8 bases remained unmatched. The CDR3 extends over 16 amino acids. The CDR3: CATSSVRDRGIQPQHF. CDR3 bases: TGTGCCACCAGCAGCGTCCGGGACAGGGGAATTCAGCCCCAGCATTTT.

The chain employs TRBV4-1 and TRBJ1-5; D unresolved. The CDR3 has 16 amino acids. Germline V gene sequence: CDR1 MGHRA, CDR2 YSYEKL. Trimming stripped 2 bases from V and 4 bases from J, with 15 bases between. The DNA of the CDR3 is TGCGCCAGCAGCCAATCCGCGATTGCACTAAATCAGCCCCAGCATTTT. Translated, it gives CASSQSAIALNQPQHF.

As DNA, the CDR3 is TGTGCCAGCAGTATACTCGGGGGGGGCACAGATACGCAGTATTTT. This sequence encodes CASSILGGGTDTQYF. V is TRBV6-1 and J is TRBJ2-3; TRBD2 matches 8 bases. V was clipped by 5 bases and J by 1 base; unmatched bases: 5. In germline, CDR1 is MNHNS, CDR2 SASEGT. The CDR3 sequence is 15 residues long.

The rearrangement joins TRBV12-3 or TRBV12-4 to TRBJ1-2; D not certain. The germline V and J ends were trimmed by 6 bases and 0 bases, with 5 bases remaining between them. The CDR3 sequence is 12 residues long. The CDR3 coding sequence is TGTGCCAGCAGCCCAGCTAACTATGGCTACACCTTC. Its translation: CASSPANYGYTF.

The rearrangement links TRBV18 to TRBJ1-1; 7 positions agree with TRBD1. The V segment lost 2 bases and the J segment 7 bases; nucleotides outside the gene matches: 7. Per germline, CDR1 KGHSH and CDR2 LQKENI. CDR3 length: 14 amino acids. The CDR3: CASSPGRGDSEAFF. The CDR3 coding sequence is TGTGCCAGCTCACCAGGGAGAGGGGACAGTGAAGCTTTCTTT.

The J gene is TRBJ1-1, the V gene TRBV6-5; 8 bases are shared with TRBD1. Per the germline V gene, CDR1 is MNHEY and CDR2 is SVGAGI. The J segment lost 4 bases and the V segment lost 2 bases, leaving 6 bases of the junction unmatched. The CDR3 covers 15 residues. The CDR3, as DNA: TGTGCCAGCAGTTACCGGAGGACAGGGATCACTGAAGCTTTCTTT. Translation gives CASSYRRTGITEAFF.

The chain is built from TRBV24-1 and TRBJ2-3, with 7 bases fitting TRBD1. Germline V gene data show CDR1 as KGHDR and CDR2 as SFDVKD. With 4 bases clipped from V and 4 bases from J, the junction kept 7 bases outside the gene matches. This CDR3 contains 15 residues. The chain's CDR3 is CATSDQTGPPDTQYF. The CDR3 DNA sequence: TGTGCCACCAGTGACCAGACAGGGCCCCCAGATACGCAGTATTTT.

The chain combines TRBV4-1 with TRBJ2-7; D is ambiguous. The ends were cut back, 0 bases at V and 1 base at J, with 10 bases in the middle. This CDR3 has 15 amino acids. Per the germline V gene, CDR1 is MGHRA and CDR2 is YSYEKL. The CDR3 DNA is TGCGCCAGCAGCCAAGATATGGGCCAGTCCTACGAGCAGTACTTC. It codes for CASSQDMGQSYEQYF.

J is TRBJ2-3 and V is TRBV3-1 (or the pseudogene TRBV3-2); D might be TRBD2 (6 bases). The CDR3 covers 13 residues. Germline V gene data show CDR1 as LGHDT and CDR2 as YNNKEL (reference sequence). The V and J ends lost 5 bases and 6 bases respectively, with 12 bases between them. The CDR3 DNA reads as TGTGCCAGCAGCGAGACGCGGGGTGATACGCAGTATTTT. It is translated as CASSETRGDTQYF.

The chain links TRBV14 to TRBJ1-2; no definite D call. CDR3 size: 15 residues. Trimming shortened V by 1 base and J by 8 bases, and 17 bases separated the two germline ends. The germline CDR1 and CDR2 sequences are SGHDN and FVKESK. CDR3 bases: TGTGCCAGCAGCCAAGCCGCGTGGGCCGACCGGGGCTACACCTTC. Encoded protein: CASSQAAWADRGYTF.

This sequence joins TRBV30 and TRBJ1-5, with D tentatively TRBD1 (5 bases). This CDR3 contains 17 residues. Germline lookup yields CDR1 GTSNPN and CDR2 SVGIG (reference sequence). Trimming left V 2 bases short and J 1 base short, with 18 bases between. The CDR3 is CAWSFKVSGTSNQPQHF. CDR3 bases: TGTGCCTGGAGTTTTAAGGTATCAGGGACGAGCAATCAGCCCCAGCATTTT.

The V call is TRBV3-1 (or the pseudogene TRBV3-2), the J call TRBJ2-3; D may be TRBD2 (6 bases). In germline, CDR1 is LGHDT, CDR2 YNNKEL (reference sequence). V lost 2 bases and J lost 0, with 12 bases in between. This CDR3 comprises 16 residues. The CDR3 loop is CASSQFWGTSTDTQYF. For the CDR3, the DNA is TGTGCCAGCAGCCAATTTTGGGGGACTAGCACAGATACGCAGTATTTT.

The chain couples TRBV7-2 to TRBJ1-1; D is uncertain. V was shortened by 5 bases and J by 1 base, with 8 bases between the two germline ends. Germline V gives CDR1 SGHTA, CDR2 FQGNSA. This CDR3 contains 13 residues. In nucleotides, the CDR3 is TGTGCCAGCAGCCCTTCGACGAACACTGAAGCTTTCTTT. The encoded protein is CASSPSTNTEAFF.